This T cell receptor (beta chain) was sequenced for a study of cytomegalovirus exposure and HLA in healthy donors (dated 2017 in TCRdb). Describing the broader study: According to an earlier analysis of a few hundred of the donors, 150 million to 200 million T cells yielded 100 million or so unique TCR beta sequences and about 300 Gb of sequence data. Roughly 300 gigabases of sequencing data and tens of millions of unique TCR sequences were included in an early release covering roughly 700 HLA-typed donors. Of the 300 to 450 genotyped donors, over 65% fell in the genetic ancestry cluster associated with self-reported Caucasian donors. The study was designed to test whether signatures of past pathogen exposure could be identified by cataloging public T cell receptors. The T cell repertoires of around 670 subjects were profiled by immunosequencing and related to cytomegalovirus serostatus. In addition to the first cohort of about 650 subjects, a separate validation cohort of some 120 different subjects was used. High-throughput TCR immunosequencing, statistical association of individual TCRs with disease status, and machine learning were combined to predict cytomegalovirus infection status. A later analysis re-analyzed previously published TCR beta repertoires from several hundred donors and added high-resolution HLA genotyping to study TCR occurrence patterns. Rather than using new phenotypic data, the later analysis identified candidate immune exposures from TCR beta sequences and from how often those sequences occurred across donors. In an earlier analysis of 500 to 650 of the donors, high-throughput TCR beta sequencing was used to judge whether each TCR beta V gene segment behaved as functional or pseudogenic. Alongside the repertoire data, information on donor age, sex, ethnicity and CMV serostatus was compiled. Genome-wide SNP genotypes for about three fifths of the roughly 670 donors were used in a later genetic analysis, which treated that subset as a discovery cohort. Every repertoire in the discovery cohort had been generated on one and the same sequencing platform. HLA typing included class I and class II loci at four-digit resolution. Typing coverage differed by locus: A, B, C, DRB1 and DQB1 were typed in roughly 620-630 donors, DQA1 in approximately 520, DPA1 in approximately 610, and DPB1 in just under 480. Four or five DR-DQ haplotypes were treated as single units for association and clustering because of strong linkage in the cohort. On average, 235,054 unique TCR beta nucleotide sequences were sequenced per donor among a few hundred genotyped donors of the cohort, with roughly a sixth of those sequences being non-productive. What the work shows at the level of the full study, not this receptor alone: A further reported finding was that TCR beta sequences accurately predicted the HLA-A and HLA-B alleles for most subjects in the first cohort. In this cohort, only TCR beta chains were sequenced, and detectable features were limited by the absence of alpha or paired-chain data. A later analysis found that most CMV-associated TCR beta chains appeared HLA-restricted, with HLA associations seemingly driven largely by CMV exposure. In a later analysis, HLA-associated TCR beta chains were found to be more clonally expanded and to have lower generation probabilities than equally common non-associated chains. Assigning TCR associations to individual alleles was difficult when HLA alleles, especially DR and DQ, strongly co-occurred. A later genetic analysis reported fewer N-insertions in productive TCRs among donors in an Asian-associated ancestry cluster than the roughly 700-donor mean. A later analysis reported that several top co-occurrence clusters appeared linked to parvovirus B19, influenza, CMV and Epstein-Barr virus. Specific HLA alleles were associated with about 17,000 TCR beta sequences at a false discovery rate of 0.05 in a later analysis. Linkage disequilibrium might explain the correlated functional status among segregating V segments, but an unknown experimental factor could not be ruled out. Cytomegalovirus status was reported to be diagnosed by the classifier with high specificity and sensitivity in both the original and validation cohorts. Sequencing depth was assumed to be roughly uniform across donors in the presence/absence analyses, though that assumption may not hold. Because some donors lacked HLA typing at each locus, the association tests relied only on the typed subset. The authors suggested that the approach could potentially be generalized to other disease states and immunological phenotypes. In a later genetic analysis, a missense DCLRE1C variant was associated with V-gene and J-gene trimming of TCR beta chains, and the association was replicated in an independent cohort. Because counts were too low, roughly 18 rarely observed V segments, including chromosome 9 orphons, were left out of the earlier analysis of about 500 of the donors. Across donors, most TCR sequences were observed very rarely, whereas some public TCRs were present in many individuals. A cluster of highly shared sequence variants was judged likely to be a technical artifact of the sequencing pipeline. In an earlier analysis of around 500 of the donors, most TCR beta V segments appeared in productive rearrangements about 87% or about 30% of the time, broadly matching IMGT annotations. In the study, 150 to 200 TCR beta chains were listed as associated with cytomegalovirus. A few of the identified cytomegalovirus-associated TCR beta chains were confirmed in vitro to be specific for cytomegalovirus antigens. Some IMGT-functional V segments, including TRBV6-2 and TRBV6-3, could not be told apart with the 87-base-pair reads, so those segments were excluded. The only immune exposure information available for the cohort was CMV serostatus. In a later analysis, TCR association rates were found to vary across HLA loci, with the most associated TCRs seen for DRB1 alleles and the fewest for HLA-C alleles.

V is cut back by 5 bases and J by 8 bases, with 11 bases in the junction unmatched. From the cysteine up to the phenylalanine, the CDR3 has a length of 15 residues. Of the read, only the CDR3 DNA is kept; its 45 bases are in frame from base 1. Taken from the germline V gene (reference sequence), the CDR1 and CDR2 loops are LNHNV and YYDKDF. The library was made by the immunoSEQ multiplex PCR assay. For the multiplex PCR, a mixture combining 60 forward primers for TCR Vbeta segments and 13 reverse primers for TCR Jbeta segments was used. The CDR3 region of rearranged TCR beta genes was amplified from genomic DNA with a multiplex PCR assay. Amplified TCR beta libraries were sequenced as 87-base-pair reads on the Illumina HiSeq System. In the original analysis: A later analysis tallied around 80 million unique TCR beta chains across the approximately 670 repertoires, and around 9.9 million of those chains were shared by two or more donors. Raw reads were error-corrected and collapsed into unique sequences by a nearest-neighbor algorithm in which closely related sequences were merged to remove PCR and sequencing errors. To assign V, D and J gene segments, CDR3 sequences were aligned to IMGT reference sequences. For a sequence to be retained, a match of at least six nucleotides was required to both a V gene segment and a J gene segment. Rearrangements were called productive when the CDR3 lacked stop codons and stayed in frame with V and J; all others were non-productive. CDR3 was defined according to IMGT convention as the region running from the second conserved V-encoded cysteine to the conserved J-encoded phenylalanine. The earlier analysis of some 540 of the donors excluded any sequence lacking an unambiguous match to a single V gene segment. In an earlier analysis of around 600 of the donors, V segments were called functional above 56.7% productive rearrangements and were called segregating when the between-donor standard deviation exceeded 5%. To diagnose cytomegalovirus status from the catalog of TCR beta chain sequences, a statistical classification framework was built. V and J gene assignment, in a later analysis, came from comparing TCR nucleotide sequences with IMGT/GENE-DB human TR gene sequences. The TCRdist pipeline was used in a later analysis to assign CDR3 sequences and most-parsimonious VDJ recombination scenarios. A later analysis defined each TCR beta chain by its CDR3 amino acid sequence plus V-gene family, and excluded reads lacking a unique V-gene family. In a later analysis, 450 to 600 highly shared, low-generation-probability nucleotide sequences were removed to address suspected cross-contamination and a sequencing artifact. In a later analysis, a clonal expansion index for each public chain was calculated from normalized within-repertoire ranks of inferred template counts. In a later analysis, generation probabilities were computed with a VDJ recombination model fitted to out-of-frame rearrangements, and the resulting probabilities were checked against IGoR. A later analysis scored TCR-TCR, TCR-HLA and TCR-CMV co-occurrence with hypergeometric tests, applying a repertoire-size bias correction to TCR pairs. False discovery rates were estimated in a later analysis by permuting HLA or CMV assignments 20 times. In a later analysis, co-occurring TCRs were grouped with DBSCAN, and TCRdist sequence similarity was added when clustering was performed within HLA-allele-positive subsets. Repertoires with fewer than 30,000 or more than 120,000 public chains, plus five repertoires with anomalous nucleotide sharing, were excluded from co-occurrence clustering. Entries here come from immuneACCESS through TCRdb and include only in-frame sequences with V and J called. Some clones fail to appear in such tables; in the studies checked, an unresolved V gene covers under half of the shortfall, and the cause of the remainder is unknown. V and J calls and clone size are those listed in that table; D and trimming were worked out from the DNA. The sample data list roughly 200,000 clones, and about 89% of these were observed just once. In total, the top ten clones hold 1.3% of the sample.

For this clone: The antigen it recognizes is unknown. The input lacks base qualities; no much larger clone sits a single base away.

The cohort comprised around 690 healthy bone marrow donors. All cohort members were sampled while nominally healthy, although unrecorded immune exposures were likely present. The donor tested CMV seronegative and was one of the 352 seronegative cohort members. Every donor gave a peripheral blood sample, and the peripheral blood mononuclear cells from that sample were used for TCR beta sequencing. The Qiagen DNeasy Blood Extraction Kit was used to extract genomic DNA from the blood cell samples. The TCR comes from a young man in good health and CMV-seronegative. The sequenced material came from PBMCs. The chain is made from TRBV15 and TRBJ1-4; 7 bases in the middle match TRBD1. The DNA reads as follows: TGTGCCACCAGCGGACGACAGGGTTTGGGAGAAAAACTGTTTTTT. It codes for CATSGRQGLGEKLFF.